This is a list of T cell receptor beta chains from one sample in a study of T-cell memory formation after mild COVID-19. TCRdb itself ran the 5' RACE reads through MiXCR, one entry per CDR3 protein. The table shows 580,000 or so distinct CDR3 sequences, with 15% to 20% occurring only once. Sequenced sample: PBMCs or a T cell subset sorted from them (not recorded which). The receptor set was obtained from an adult woman who had mild COVID-19 (a few samples of this study predate the infection). Cell type and time point are not known. Each CDR3 is given with its conserved first and last residue. D genes are given only for firm matches. A row's size may be missing; if present it is once, few, many or a size class.

V,size,D,J,DNA,CDR3
TRBV25-1,many,TRBD1,TRBJ2-7,TGTGCCAGCAGTGATGTACAGGGGGAAATCTACGAGCAGTACTTC,CASSDVQGEIYEQYF
TRBV11-1,.,TRBD1,TRBJ1-1,TGTGCCAGCACCGATCCTCCGGACAGGGATGGCACTGAAGCTTTCTTT,CASTDPPDRDGTEAFF
TRBV12-3/TRBV12-4,.,.,TRBJ1-4,TGTGCCAGCAGTTCCCCGACCGCGGCTAATGAAAAACTGTTTTTT,CASSSPTAANEKLFF
TRBV5-4,.,.,TRBJ1-1,TGTGCCAGCAGCCCTAGTTCGGCAGGTCCTGAAGCTTTCTTT,CASSPSSAGPEAFF
TRBV5-1,.,TRBD2,TRBJ2-1,TGCGCCAGCAGCCAAATGCGGGGGGAGCAGTTCTTC,CASSQMRGEQFF
TRBV27,few,.,TRBJ2-1,TGTGCCAGCAGTTCAAGAGGCGAGAGTACCAATGAGCAGTTCTTC,CASSSRGESTNEQFF
TRBV5-1,few,.,TRBJ2-3,TGCGCCAGCAGCCAGGGACGTGATCCTAGCACAGATACGCAGTATTTT,CASSQGRDPSTDTQYF
TRBV4-1,few,.,TRBJ2-4,TGCGCCAGCAGCCAAGGGGGCCGGGCCCGAATTGGGACCAAAAACATTCAGTACTTC,CASSQGGRARIGTKNIQYF
TRBV3-1,.,.,TRBJ1-4,TGTGCCAGCAGCCAAGTTAGTAACATGCTGTTTTTT,CASSQVSNMLFF
TRBV11-2,.,TRBD1,TRBJ1-2,TGTGCCAGCAGCTTCGGGACAGGGGGAGAAGGCTACACCTTC,CASSFGTGGEGYTF
TRBV29-1,few,TRBD1,TRBJ2-5,TGCAGCGTTGACGGGACAGACTACCAAGAGACCCAGTACTTC,CSVDGTDYQETQYF
TRBV7-9,few,TRBD1,TRBJ1-5,TGTGCCAGCAGCGCACAGGGGCCTCAGCCCCAGCATTTT,CASSAQGPQPQHF
TRBV6-2/TRBV6-3,.,TRBD1,TRBJ2-3,TGTGCCAGCATCGAAGACAGGGCTGCGGATACGCAGTATTTT,CASIEDRAADTQYF
TRBV20-1,.,.,TRBJ1-5,TGCAGTGCTTTTACTCGACAGGTCAATCAGCCCCAGCATTTT,CSAFTRQVNQPQHF
TRBV24-1,.,.,TRBJ2-7,TGTGCCACCAGTGATTCGGTCAGTTTGAGGCAGTACTTC,CATSDSVSLRQYF
TRBV20-1,.,.,TRBJ1-1,TGCAGTGCTAGAGAACCCGGGTCGGACACTGAAGCTTTCTTT,CSAREPGSDTEAFF
TRBV23-1,.,TRBD1,TRBJ2-2,TGCGCCAGCCCAACAGGGGTGGGAAACACCGGGGAGCTGTTTTTT,CASPTGVGNTGELFF
TRBV24-1,.,.,TRBJ2-3,TGTGCCACCAGTGGAGATTGGACAGCTTCAGATACGCAGTATTTT,CATSGDWTASDTQYF
TRBV12-3/TRBV12-4,.,TRBD2,TRBJ2-3,TGTGCCAGCAGTTTCCTTCTGACTAGCGGGGGGGCAGATACGCAGTATTTT,CASSFLLTSGGADTQYF
TRBV20-1,few,.,TRBJ2-3,TGCAGTGCTAGGTTTGCAGATACGCAGTATTTT,CSARFADTQYF
TRBV6-1,.,.,TRBJ2-1,TGTGCCAGCAGTCCGACTAGACGGAGCAATGAGCAGTTCTTC,CASSPTRRSNEQFF
TRBV7-2,.,TRBD2,TRBJ2-5,TGTGCCAGCAGCCCAAGAGGACTAGCGGGAGGGCCAGGGGAGACCCAGTACTTC,CASSPRGLAGGPGETQYF
TRBV5-4,.,.,TRBJ1-2,TGTGCCACCCGCCCCGCAGTGGTCTATGGCTACACCTTC,CATRPAVVYGYTF
TRBV30,.,TRBD1,TRBJ2-7,TGTGCCTGGAGCCTGGGGACAGGGACCTACGAGCAGTACTTC,CAWSLGTGTYEQYF
TRBV6-5,few,.,TRBJ1-2,TGTGCCAGCAGTGGGGGGCCCTTCGAGAACTATGGCTACACCTTC,CASSGGPFENYGYTF
TRBV20-1,once,.,TRBJ2-1,TGCAGTGCCCCGACGTTGGGTGTCTCCTACAATGAGCAGTTCTTC,CSAPTLGVSYNEQFF
TRBV9,.,.,TRBJ2-2,TGTGCCAGCAGCACCCGCTACGCGAACACCGGGGAGCTGTTTTTT,CASSTRYANTGELFF
TRBV7-2,many,.,TRBJ2-2,TGTGCCAGCAGCCCGTACCCCCCTAGACCGGGGGAGCTGTTTTTT,CASSPYPPRPGELFF
TRBV27,.,.,TRBJ2-3,TGTGCCAGCAGTTTATCGTCCCTAGCGCCCACAGATACGCAGTATTTT,CASSLSSLAPTDTQYF
TRBV7-9,.,.,TRBJ1-2,TGTGCCAGCAGCTTGGGGACACCACATGGCTACACCTTC,CASSLGTPHGYTF
TRBV11-2,.,TRBD2,TRBJ2-1,TGTGCCAGCAGCTTCCGTCGGCGGGGGGCCATGGATGAGCAGTTCTTC,CASSFRRRGAMDEQFF
TRBV5-1,few,TRBD1,TRBJ1-2,TGCGCCAGCAGCCTCCGGACAGGGCACAACCTTAATGGCTACACCTTC,CASSLRTGHNLNGYTF
TRBV3-1,many,.,TRBJ2-1,TGTGCCAGCAGCCAAGGGGGAGGTGAGCAGTTCTTC,CASSQGGGEQFF
TRBV7-6,few,.,TRBJ2-7,TGTGCCAGCAGCTTAAAGGCGGGGGAGCAGTACTTC,CASSLKAGEQYF
TRBV12-3/TRBV12-4,.,.,TRBJ2-1,TGTGCCAGCAGTCCAGGTGCATGGGATGAGCAGTTCTTC,CASSPGAWDEQFF
TRBV5-1,.,TRBD1,TRBJ1-2,TGCGCCAGCAGCTTGTGGGGACAGGGTGAGGATGGCTACACCTTC,CASSLWGQGEDGYTF
TRBV21-1,.,.,TRBJ2-5,TGTGCCAGCAAACTAGAGGGAGAGACCCAGTACTTC,CASKLEGETQYF
TRBV6-5,few,.,TRBJ1-1,TGTGCCAGCAGCCTCCCGGGGAGGACTGAAGCTTTCTTT,CASSLPGRTEAFF
TRBV24-1,.,TRBD1,TRBJ2-3,TGTGCCACCAGTGATCGGACAGGTTATACAGATACGCAGTATTTT,CATSDRTGYTDTQYF
TRBV6-6,.,TRBD1,TRBJ1-1,TGTGCCAGCAGTTATTTAGCGAGAGGCCAGGGGGCCACTGAAGCTTTCTTT,CASSYLARGQGATEAFF
TRBV7-9,many,TRBD2,TRBJ2-1,TGTGCCAGCAGCCCCCCGGCTAGCGGAAATGAGCAGTTCTTC,CASSPPASGNEQFF
TRBV7-9,few,.,TRBJ2-1,TGTGCCAGCAGCCCTCCGACAGCAGGTGGTGGGAATGAGCAGTTCTTC,CASSPPTAGGGNEQFF
TRBV18,few,TRBD1,TRBJ1-5,TGTGCCAGCTCACTCTATGGACAGGGGGCAAAATCGGGTAGCAATCAGCCCCAGCATTTT,CASSLYGQGAKSGSNQPQHF
TRBV4-3,few,.,TRBJ1-2,TGCGCCAGCAGCCAAGGACGCGGCATAGATGGCTACACCTTC,CASSQGRGIDGYTF
TRBV19,.,.,TRBJ1-2,TGTGCCAGTACCAGAGACGGTGGCTACACCTTC,CASTRDGGYTF
TRBV6-6,few,.,TRBJ1-1,TGTGCCAGCACTTCATTGGCCTCCGGGACTGAAGCTTTCTTT,CASTSLASGTEAFF
TRBV19,few,.,TRBJ2-3,TGTGCCAGTAGTCGCCCCGCGGGACAGCTGATTAGCACAGATACGCAGTATTTT,CASSRPAGQLISTDTQYF
TRBV12-3/TRBV12-4,many,.,TRBJ2-3,TGTGCCAGCAGCTGGGCTCAGGCAGATACGCAGTATTTT,CASSWAQADTQYF
TRBV14,many,.,TRBJ1-1,TGTGCCAGCAGCCATAAGGGGGGTAGTGATGAAGCTTTCTTT,CASSHKGGSDEAFF
TRBV12-3/TRBV12-4,few,TRBD1,TRBJ2-5,TGTGCCAGCAGCCGTAGGACAGGGAAAGAGACCCAGTACTTC,CASSRRTGKETQYF
TRBV6-2/TRBV6-3,few,.,TRBJ2-5,TGTGCCAGCAGGCTCTCCCGGGACCTCCTGGAGACCCAGTACTTC,CASRLSRDLLETQYF
TRBV3-1,few,TRBD1,TRBJ2-1,TGTGCCAGCAGCCAAGGGCCGCCCGGGACAGGGGGTTACAATGAGCAGTTCTTC,CASSQGPPGTGGYNEQFF
TRBV21-1,.,.,TRBJ2-1,TGTGCCAGCAGCAAGGGAATCGGAGAGTCCTACAATGAGCAGTTCTTC,CASSKGIGESYNEQFF
TRBV5-1,.,TRBD2,TRBJ2-1,TGCGCCAGCAGATCGGGACTAGCGGCCTACAATGAGCAGTTCTTC,CASRSGLAAYNEQFF